The present T cell receptor (beta chain) was sequenced within a study of blood T cell repertoires in COVID-19. The ends were cut back, 3 bases at V and 1 base at J, with 9 bases in the middle. CDR3 size: 15 residues. Germline CDR1 KGHSH, CDR2 LQKENI. Profiling relied on immunoSEQ multiplex PCR, and the TCRdb table lists in-frame clones only, not all of them. The sample records about 380,000 clones, about 90% being singletons. Ages ranged from 18 to 89 years, with residence in more than 20 US areas. The study assigned cohorts using participant-reported clinical history. This clonotype originated in a woman aged 25 to 39 who had recovered from COVID-19. This chain joins TRBV18 and TRBJ2-2, with D unresolved. The sample comprised PBMCs or T cells enriched from blood (not recorded which). CDR3 region: CASSPPNGNTGELFF. The CDR3 DNA follows: TGTGCCAGCTCACCGCCGAACGGGAACACCGGGGAGCTGTTTTTT.